This T cell receptor (beta chain) comes out of a study of response to subunit inactivated influenza vaccine. Study conclusions and caveats: A suggestion made by the authors is that each seasonal influenza vaccination recruits few new T cells.

MiXCR, applied by TCRdb to the RT-PCR reads, yields one record per CDR3 protein. The sample has roughly 570,000 distinct CDR3 sequences; 14% are singletons. With 5 bases removed from V and 3 bases from J, the gap between germline ends came to 10 bases. Germline CDR1 reads MDHEN; CDR2 reads SYDVKM. The CDR3 spans 13 residues. As to this clonotype: Antigen: not known.

The sequence came from a man over 45 who received an inactivated influenza vaccine. This chain connects TRBV28 to TRBJ1-2, with unresolved D. The input for sequencing was PBMCs from blood, taken 11 to 12 days after vaccination. CDR3 bases: TGTGCCAGCAGTCTCAACCGGGACTATGGCTACACCTTC. As protein: CASSLNRDYGYTF.